This T cell receptor beta chain was obtained from a study of T cells after yellow fever vaccination. TCR cDNA, made by 5'RACE template switching, carried an added universal primer site and UMIs. TCRdb analysed the 5' RACE reads with MiXCR anew, one entry per CDR3 protein. There are around 26,000 distinct CDR3 sequences in the sample; around 3.5% occur only once, and 0.98% lies in the top ten. CDR1 is LGHDT, CDR2 YNNKEL, per germline (reference sequence). This CDR3 contains 14 residues. Trimming took 1 base from V and 4 from J, leaving 8 bases between them. This clonotype came up many times. The TCR sequence derives from a man between 18 and 35 years old who received the YFV17D yellow fever vaccine. The V call is TRBV3-1, the J call TRBJ2-1, with no clear D. Source: PBMCs, either bulk or a sorted T-cell subset (CD4+, CD8+, memory, or dextramer-sorted; not recorded which), taken about 41 days after the first yellow fever vaccination. Written as DNA, the CDR3 is TGTGCCAGCAGCCAAGTCGCCCAGTACAATGAGCAGTTCTTC. This translates into CASSQVAQYNEQFF.